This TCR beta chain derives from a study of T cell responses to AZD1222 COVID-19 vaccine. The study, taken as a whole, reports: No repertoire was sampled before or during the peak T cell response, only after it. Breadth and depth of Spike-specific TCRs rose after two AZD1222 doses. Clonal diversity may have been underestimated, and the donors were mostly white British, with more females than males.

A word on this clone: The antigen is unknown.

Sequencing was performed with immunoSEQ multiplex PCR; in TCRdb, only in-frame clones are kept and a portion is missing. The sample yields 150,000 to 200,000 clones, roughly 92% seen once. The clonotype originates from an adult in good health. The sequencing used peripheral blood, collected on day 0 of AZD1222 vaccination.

CDR3 bases: TGTGCCTGGATTGGTCAGATGAACACTGAAGCTTTCTTT. Protein sequence: CAWIGQMNTEAFF. The V and J genes are TRBV30 and TRBJ1-1; D not certain. The CDR3 runs to 13 residues. Looked up from germline, CDR1 is GTSNPN and CDR2 is SVGIG (reference sequence). V lost 4 bases and J lost 0, with 9 bases in between. The full variable domain, rest sourced from reference TRBV30 and TRBJ1-1, is SQTIHQWPATLVQPVGSPLSLECTVEGTSNPNLYWYRQAAGRGLQLLFYSVGIGQISSEVPQNLSASRPQDRQFILSSKKLLLSDSGFYLCAWIGQMNTEAFFGQGTRLTVV.